This T cell receptor (beta chain) was obtained from a study of response to subunit inactivated influenza vaccine. TCRdb independently ran MiXCR on the RT-PCR reads; one entry per CDR3 protein. This sample has just under 250,000 distinct CDR3 sequences; 12% occur once, and the top ten carry over 6.5%. A remark on this clonotype: Its antigen is not known.

General study findings and limits: A suggestion made by the authors is that each seasonal influenza vaccination recruits few new T cells.

Germline V CDR1 and CDR2: KGHSH, LQKENI. This CDR3 comprises 14 residues. V lost 3 bases and J lost 12, with 18 bases in between. The sequence was collected from a man aged 50 or older who received an inactivated influenza vaccine. The chain carries TRBV18 and TRBJ2-1, with D perhaps matching TRBD1 (6 bases). Sequencing was performed on non-naive T cells sorted from PBMCs, taken roughly 15 days before vaccination. CDR3 region: CASSPGSKGVGQFF. The CDR3 bases are TGTGCCAGCTCACCGGGCTCTAAGGGGGTCGGGCAGTTCTTC. Full variable domain (outside the CDR3, taken from reference TRBV18 and TRBJ2-1): NAGVMQNPRHLVRRRGQEARLRCSPMKGHSHVYWYRQLPEEGLKFMVYLQKENIIDESGMPKERFSAEFPKEGPSILRIQQVVRGDSAAYFCASSPGSKGVGQFFGPGTRLTVL.